This T cell receptor (beta chain) was sequenced in a study of beta chain features in type 1 diabetes. This clone has a handful of counts. The CDR3 contains 21 residues. The germline V gene encodes CDR1 LGHNA and CDR2 YSLEER. Germline trimming cut 0 bases from V and 0 bases from J; bases unmatched to any gene: 11. Expressed TCRB transcripts were sequenced, since all the RNA that had been isolated was reverse transcribed. Some 4 million reads were obtained on average from naive, central memory and regulatory T cell samples. Data came from immunoSEQ multiplex PCR; TCRdb stores just in-frame clones and leaves some out. The data contain some 500,000 clones, roughly an eighth of them seen just once; the ten biggest clones take up approximately 0.05%.

Material for sequencing was naive CD4+ T cells from blood. This TCR was recovered from a woman aged 18 to 35 in good health. The gene calls are TRBV4-3 and TRBJ2-1; 13 bases fit TRBD2. The CDR3 DNA reads TGCGCCAGCAGCCAAGAAGTGGGACTAGCGGGATCACAAATCTCCTACAATGAGCAGTTCTTC. The encoded protein is CASSQEVGLAGSQISYNEQFF.